The 6 T cell receptor beta chains in this list originate from one sample, sequenced in a study of OX40 agonist ivuxolimab in advanced cancers. Library creation used the immunoSEQ multiplex PCR assay. TCRdb took this table from immuneACCESS and kept in-frame rearrangements with V and J called. Such tables lack part of the clones; where checked against another copy, unresolved V genes explain under half of the gap, and the rest is unexplained. Within this sample are 45,000 to 60,000 clones, with 79% of them counted one time only. The ten most abundant clones make up 1.5% to 2% of the sample. Sequences were derived from CD4+ or CD8+ T cells sorted from blood, sampled in a trial of the OX40 agonist ivuxolimab. These receptors were collected from an adult with an advanced solid tumor such as melanoma, head and neck, liver or kidney cancer.

The V gene is TRBV7-9, the J gene TRBJ2-5; the D is unclear. Trimming took off 1 base at V and 3 bases at J, with 9 bases between the two ends. This CDR3 spans 14 amino acids. The germline V gene has CDR1 SEHNR and CDR2 FQNEAQ (reference sequence). The CDR3 bases are TGTGCCAGCAGCTTAGGAGGAGTCGAAGAGACCCAGTACTTC. Translated: CASSLGGVEETQYF.

The CDR3, as DNA: TGTGCCAGCAGCTACGGGGTAAACGAGCAGTACTTC. Protein product: CASSYGVNEQYF. The V call is TRBV11-1, the J call TRBJ2-7; D is possibly TRBD2 (5 bases). The CDR3 has 12 residues. Per the germline V gene, CDR1 is SGHAT and CDR2 is FQDESV (reference sequence). V gave up 4 bases and J gave up 5 bases, with 9 bases separating them.

The rearrangement uses TRBV11-1 and TRBJ1-1; the D is unclear. Trimming cost V 8 bases and J 5 bases, with 9 bases left between them. Germline CDR1 SGHAT, CDR2 FQDESV (reference sequence). There are 11 residues in the CDR3. The CDR3 reads CASSRKTEAFF. The CDR3 DNA follows: TGTGCCAGCTCAAGGAAGACTGAAGCTTTCTTT. Combining the CDR3 with reference TRBV11-1 and TRBJ1-1 gives the whole variable domain EAEVAQSPRYKITEKSQAVAFWCDPISGHATLYWYRQILGQGPELLVQFQDESVVDDSQLPKDRFSAERLKGVDSTLKIQPAELGDSAMYLCASSRKTEAFFGQGTRLTVV.

The CDR3 nucleotides read TGTGCCAGCTCACCACTTCTATCTTCCAATGAGCAGTTCTTC. Amino acids: CASSPLLSSNEQFF. V gene TRBV18 combines with J gene TRBJ2-1; D gene ambiguous. The CDR3 is 14 amino acids. CDR1 and CDR2 (germline): KGHSH, LQKENI. Trimming took 1 base from V and 6 from J, leaving 10 bases between them.

Here the CDR3 reads CASSPTLQETQYF. The CDR3 DNA is TGTGCCAGCTCACCGACACTCCAAGAGACCCAGTACTTC. The chain has TRBV18 and TRBJ2-5; D unclear. In germline, CDR1 is KGHSH, CDR2 LQKENI. The CDR3 runs 13 residues. The ends were cut back, 3 bases at V and 1 base at J, with 6 bases in the middle.

V usage is TRBV29-1 and J usage is TRBJ2-5, with D perhaps matching TRBD2 (7 bases). The CDR3 is made up of 14 amino acids. The V gene's germline CDR1 is SQVTM and CDR2 ANQGSEA. Trimming took off 4 bases at V and 4 bases at J, with 16 bases between the two ends. The CDR3 loop reads CSVASVGGRETQYF. The CDR3 nucleotides are TGCAGCGTTGCAAGCGTGGGGGGGCGAGAGACCCAGTACTTC.